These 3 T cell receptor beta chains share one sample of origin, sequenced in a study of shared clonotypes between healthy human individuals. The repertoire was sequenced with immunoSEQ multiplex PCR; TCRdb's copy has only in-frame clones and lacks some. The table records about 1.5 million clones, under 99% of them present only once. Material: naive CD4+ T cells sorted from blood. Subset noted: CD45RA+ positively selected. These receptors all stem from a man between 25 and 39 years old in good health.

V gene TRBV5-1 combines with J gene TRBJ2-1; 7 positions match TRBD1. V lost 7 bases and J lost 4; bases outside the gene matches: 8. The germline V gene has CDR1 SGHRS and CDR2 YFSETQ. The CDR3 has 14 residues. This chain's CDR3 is CASRKGQSYNEQFF. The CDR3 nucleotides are TGCGCCAGCCGGAAGGGACAGAGTTACAATGAGCAGTTCTTC.

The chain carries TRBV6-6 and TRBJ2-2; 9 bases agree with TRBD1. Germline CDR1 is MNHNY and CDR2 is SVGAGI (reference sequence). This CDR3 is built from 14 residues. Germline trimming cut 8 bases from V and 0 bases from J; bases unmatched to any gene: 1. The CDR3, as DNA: TGTGCCAGCCGGACAGGGGCGAACACCGGGGAGCTGTTTTTT. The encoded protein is CASRTGANTGELFF.

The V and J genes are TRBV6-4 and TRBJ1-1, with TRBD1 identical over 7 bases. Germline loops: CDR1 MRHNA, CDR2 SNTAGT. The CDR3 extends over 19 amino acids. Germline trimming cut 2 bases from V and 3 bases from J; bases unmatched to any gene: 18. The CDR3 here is CASSDILSGDRGGHTEAFF. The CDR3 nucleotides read TGTGCCAGCAGTGACATATTGTCGGGAGACCGAGGGGGCCACACTGAAGCTTTCTTT.